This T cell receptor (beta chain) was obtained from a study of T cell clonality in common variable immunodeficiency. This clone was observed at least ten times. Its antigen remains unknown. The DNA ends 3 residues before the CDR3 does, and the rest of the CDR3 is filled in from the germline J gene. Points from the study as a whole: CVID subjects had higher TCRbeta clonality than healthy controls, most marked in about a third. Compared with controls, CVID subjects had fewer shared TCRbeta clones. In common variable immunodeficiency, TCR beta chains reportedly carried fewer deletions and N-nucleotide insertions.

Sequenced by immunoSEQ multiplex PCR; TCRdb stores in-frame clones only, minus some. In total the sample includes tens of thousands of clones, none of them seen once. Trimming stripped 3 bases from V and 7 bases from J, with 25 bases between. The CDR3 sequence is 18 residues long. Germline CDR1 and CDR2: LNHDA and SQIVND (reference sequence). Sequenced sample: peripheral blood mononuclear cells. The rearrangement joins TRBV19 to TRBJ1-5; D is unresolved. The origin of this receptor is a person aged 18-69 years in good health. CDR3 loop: CASSINLSRGVKLQPQHF. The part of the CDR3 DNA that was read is TGTGCCAGTAGTATCAATTTGTCTCGCGGTGTTAAACTACAGCCC. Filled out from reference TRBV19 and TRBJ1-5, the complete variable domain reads DGGITQSPKYLFRKEGQNVTLSCEQNLNHDAMYWYRQDPGQGLRLIYYSQIVNDFQKGDIAEGYSVSREKKESFPLTVTSAQKNPTAFYLCASSINLSRGVKLQPQHFGDGTRLSIL.